This T cell receptor (beta chain) comes out of a study of blood T cell repertoires in COVID-19. Turning to the study itself: Sample material is recorded as cDNA or gDNA derived from T cells, B-cell-depleted T cells, or PBMCs.

CDR3 length: 16 residues. With 3 bases clipped from V and 7 bases from J, the junction kept 5 bases outside the gene matches. The germline gives CDR1 LNHNV, CDR2 YYDKDF (reference sequence). Authors' data handling: Amplification of reference gene primers was used by the study to estimate nucleated cell counts. The protocol was immunoSEQ multiplex PCR, while the TCRdb copy is restricted to in-frame clones and leaves out a portion. Clone size and V and J calls were adopted from that table, with D and trimming inferred from the DNA. This table has about 110,000 clones, roughly nine tenths appearing once.

This TCR derives from a woman at least 80 years old with acute or convalescent COVID-19. Material: peripheral blood. The V and J genes are TRBV15 and TRBJ2-3; TRBD2 aligns across 15 bases. CDR3 nucleotides: TGTGCCACCAGCAGCTGGACTAGCGGGGGGGAATATACGCAGTATTTT. This codes for CATSSWTSGGEYTQYF.